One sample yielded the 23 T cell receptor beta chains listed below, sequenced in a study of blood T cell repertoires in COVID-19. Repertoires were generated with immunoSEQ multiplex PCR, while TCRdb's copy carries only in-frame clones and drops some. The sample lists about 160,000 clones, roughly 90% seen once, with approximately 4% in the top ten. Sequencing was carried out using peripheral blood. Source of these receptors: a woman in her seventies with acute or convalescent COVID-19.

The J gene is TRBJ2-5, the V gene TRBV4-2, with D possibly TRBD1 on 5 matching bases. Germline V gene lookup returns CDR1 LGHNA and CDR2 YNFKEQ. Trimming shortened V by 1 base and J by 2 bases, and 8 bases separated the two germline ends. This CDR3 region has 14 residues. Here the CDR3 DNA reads TGTGCCAGCAGCCAAGCTGACAGTCAAGAGACCCAGTACTTC. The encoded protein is CASSQADSQETQYF.

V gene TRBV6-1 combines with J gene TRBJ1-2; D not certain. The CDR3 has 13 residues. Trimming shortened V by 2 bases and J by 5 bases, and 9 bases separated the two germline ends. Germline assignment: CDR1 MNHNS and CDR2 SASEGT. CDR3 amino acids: CASSEPFEYGYTF. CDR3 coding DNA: TGTGCCAGCAGTGAACCCTTTGAGTATGGCTACACCTTC.

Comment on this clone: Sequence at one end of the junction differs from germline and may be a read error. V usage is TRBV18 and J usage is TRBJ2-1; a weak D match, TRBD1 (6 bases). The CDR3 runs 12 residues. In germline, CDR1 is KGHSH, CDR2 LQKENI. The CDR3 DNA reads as TGTGCCAGCTCACCAGGAGAAGGGGGATCTCTCTTC. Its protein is CASSPGEGGSLF.

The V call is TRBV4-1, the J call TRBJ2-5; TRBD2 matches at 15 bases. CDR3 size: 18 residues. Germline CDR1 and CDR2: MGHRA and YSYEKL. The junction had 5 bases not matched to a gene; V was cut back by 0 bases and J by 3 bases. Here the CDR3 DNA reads TGCGCCAGCAGCCAAGATGGACTAGCGGGAGGGCCAAAAGAGACCCAGTACTTC. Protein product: CASSQDGLAGGPKETQYF.

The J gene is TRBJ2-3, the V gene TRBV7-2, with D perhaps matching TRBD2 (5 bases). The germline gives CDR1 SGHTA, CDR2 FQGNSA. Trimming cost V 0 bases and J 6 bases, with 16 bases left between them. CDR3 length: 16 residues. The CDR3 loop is CASSLARTSGVDTQYF. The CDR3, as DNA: TGTGCCAGCAGCTTAGCGCGGACTTCAGGCGTGGATACGCAGTATTTT.

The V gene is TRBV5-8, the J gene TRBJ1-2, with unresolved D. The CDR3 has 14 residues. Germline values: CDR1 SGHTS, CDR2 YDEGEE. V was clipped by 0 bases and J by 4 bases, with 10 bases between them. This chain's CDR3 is CASSLGAVSYGYTF. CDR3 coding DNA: TGTGCCAGCAGCTTGGGGGCAGTGAGCTATGGCTACACCTTC.

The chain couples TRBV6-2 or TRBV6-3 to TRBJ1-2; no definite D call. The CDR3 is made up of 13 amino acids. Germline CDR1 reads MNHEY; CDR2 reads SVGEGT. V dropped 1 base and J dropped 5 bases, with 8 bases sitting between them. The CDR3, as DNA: TGTGCCAGCAGTTACTGGGCAAAGTATGGCTACACCTTC. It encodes CASSYWAKYGYTF.

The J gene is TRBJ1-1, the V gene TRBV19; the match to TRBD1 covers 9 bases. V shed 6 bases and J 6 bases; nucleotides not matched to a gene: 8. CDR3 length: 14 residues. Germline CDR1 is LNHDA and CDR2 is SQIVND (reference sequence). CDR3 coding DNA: TGTGCCAGTAGACAGGACAGGGGTCAATCTGAAGCTTTCTTT. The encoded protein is CASRQDRGQSEAFF.

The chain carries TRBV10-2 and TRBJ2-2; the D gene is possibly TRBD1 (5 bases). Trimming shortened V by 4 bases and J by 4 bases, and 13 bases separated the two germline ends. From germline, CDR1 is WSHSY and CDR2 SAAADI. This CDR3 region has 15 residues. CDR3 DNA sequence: TGCGCCAGCAGTGGGGGTACAGGACCCACCGGGGAGCTGTTTTTT. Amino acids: CASSGGTGPTGELFF.

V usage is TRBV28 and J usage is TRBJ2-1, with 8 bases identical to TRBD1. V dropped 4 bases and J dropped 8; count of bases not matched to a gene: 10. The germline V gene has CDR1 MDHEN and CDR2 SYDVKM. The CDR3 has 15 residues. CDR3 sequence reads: CASSSDRQGLDEQFF. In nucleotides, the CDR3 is TGTGCCAGCAGTTCGGATCGACAGGGGTTGGATGAGCAGTTCTTC.

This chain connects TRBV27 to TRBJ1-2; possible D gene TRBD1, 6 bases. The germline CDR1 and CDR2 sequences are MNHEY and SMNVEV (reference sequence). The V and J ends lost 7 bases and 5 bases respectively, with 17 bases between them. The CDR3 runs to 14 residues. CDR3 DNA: TGTGCCAGCACTTCGCCGGGAAGGGGGTATGGCTACACCTTC. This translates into CASTSPGRGYGYTF.

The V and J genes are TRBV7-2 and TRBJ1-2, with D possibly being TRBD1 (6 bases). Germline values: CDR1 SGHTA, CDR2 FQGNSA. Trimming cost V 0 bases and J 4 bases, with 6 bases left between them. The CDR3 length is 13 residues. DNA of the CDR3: TGTGCCAGCAGCTTAGCGACAGGCTATGGCTACACCTTC. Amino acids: CASSLATGYGYTF.

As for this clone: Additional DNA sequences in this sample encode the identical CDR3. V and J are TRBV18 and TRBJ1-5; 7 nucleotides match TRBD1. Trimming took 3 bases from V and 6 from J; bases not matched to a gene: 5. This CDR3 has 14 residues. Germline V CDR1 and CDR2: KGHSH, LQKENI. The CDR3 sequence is CASSPDRVGQPQHF. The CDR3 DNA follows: TGTGCCAGCTCACCCGACAGGGTGGGTCAGCCCCAGCATTTT.

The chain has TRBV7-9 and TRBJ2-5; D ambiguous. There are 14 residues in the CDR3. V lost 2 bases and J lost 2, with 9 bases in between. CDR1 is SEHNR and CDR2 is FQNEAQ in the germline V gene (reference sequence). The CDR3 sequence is CASSLFTTQETQYF. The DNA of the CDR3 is TGTGCCAGCAGCTTATTCACAACGCAAGAGACCCAGTACTTC.

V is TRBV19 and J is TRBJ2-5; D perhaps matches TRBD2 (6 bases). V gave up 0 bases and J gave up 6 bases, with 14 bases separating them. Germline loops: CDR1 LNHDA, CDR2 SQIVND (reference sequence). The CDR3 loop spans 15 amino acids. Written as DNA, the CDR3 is TGTGCCAGTAGTATAGATCATGGGGGGTCGAAGACCCAGTACTTC. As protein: CASSIDHGGSKTQYF. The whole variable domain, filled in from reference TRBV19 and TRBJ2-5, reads DGGITQSPKYLFRKEGQNVTLSCEQNLNHDAMYWYRQDPGQGLRLIYYSQIVNDFQKGDIAEGYSVSREKKESFPLTVTSAQKNPTAFYLCASSIDHGGSKTQYFGPGTRLLVL.

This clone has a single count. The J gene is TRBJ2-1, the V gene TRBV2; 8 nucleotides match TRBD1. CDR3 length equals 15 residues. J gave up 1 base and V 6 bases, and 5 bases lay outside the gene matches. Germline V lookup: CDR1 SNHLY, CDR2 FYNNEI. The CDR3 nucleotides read TGTGCCAGCAGGACCCGACAGGGGTCCTACAATGAGCAGTTCTTC. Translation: CASRTRQGSYNEQFF.

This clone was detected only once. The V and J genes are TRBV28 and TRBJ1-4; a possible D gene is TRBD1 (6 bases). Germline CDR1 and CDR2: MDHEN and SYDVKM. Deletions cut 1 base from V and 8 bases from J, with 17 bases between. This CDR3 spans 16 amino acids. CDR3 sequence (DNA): TGTGCCAGCAGTTTATTTTTGGGCAGGGGTTGGGAAAAACTGTTTTTT. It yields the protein CASSLFLGRGWEKLFF.

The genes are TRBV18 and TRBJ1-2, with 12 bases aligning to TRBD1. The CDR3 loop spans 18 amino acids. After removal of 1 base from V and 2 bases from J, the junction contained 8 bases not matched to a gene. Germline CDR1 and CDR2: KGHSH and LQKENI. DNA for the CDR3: TGTGCCAGCTCACCACAGGGGACAGGGGGCATTTGGAACTATGGCTACACCTTC. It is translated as CASSPQGTGGIWNYGYTF.

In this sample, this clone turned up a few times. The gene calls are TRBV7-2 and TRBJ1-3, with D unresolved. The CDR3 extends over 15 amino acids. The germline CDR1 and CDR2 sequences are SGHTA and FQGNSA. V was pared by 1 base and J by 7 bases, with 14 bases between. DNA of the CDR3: TGTGCCAGCAGCTTAGATTGGCCGAAAGTGAACACCATATATTTT. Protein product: CASSLDWPKVNTIYF. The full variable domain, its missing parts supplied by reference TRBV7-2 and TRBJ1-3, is GAGVSQSPSNKVTEKGKDVELRCDPISGHTALYWYRQSLGQGLEFLIYFQGNSAPDKSGLPSDRFSAERTGGSVSTLTIQRTQQEDSAVYLCASSLDWPKVNTIYFGEGSWLTVV.

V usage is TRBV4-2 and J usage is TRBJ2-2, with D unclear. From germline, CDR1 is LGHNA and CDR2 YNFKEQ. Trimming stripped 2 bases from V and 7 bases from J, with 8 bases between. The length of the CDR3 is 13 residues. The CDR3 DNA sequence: TGTGCCAGCAGCCAACTCGAGCGCGGGGAGCTGTTTTTT. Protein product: CASSQLERGELFF.

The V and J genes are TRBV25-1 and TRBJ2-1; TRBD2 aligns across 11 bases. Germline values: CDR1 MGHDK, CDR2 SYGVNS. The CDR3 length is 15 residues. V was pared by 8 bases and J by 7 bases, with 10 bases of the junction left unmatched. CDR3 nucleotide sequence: TGTGCCAGCGCTCATAGCGGGAGGGCCGGGAATGAGCAGTTCTTC. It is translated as CASAHSGRAGNEQFF.

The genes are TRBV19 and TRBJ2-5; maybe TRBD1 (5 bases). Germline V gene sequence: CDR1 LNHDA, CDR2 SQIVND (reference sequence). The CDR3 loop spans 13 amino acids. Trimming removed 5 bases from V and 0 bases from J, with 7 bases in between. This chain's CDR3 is CASSGHYQETQYF. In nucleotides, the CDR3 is TGTGCCAGTAGTGGACATTACCAAGAGACCCAGTACTTC. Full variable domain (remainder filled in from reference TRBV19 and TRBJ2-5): DGGITQSPKYLFRKEGQNVTLSCEQNLNHDAMYWYRQDPGQGLRLIYYSQIVNDFQKGDIAEGYSVSREKKESFPLTVTSAQKNPTAFYLCASSGHYQETQYFGPGTRLLVL.

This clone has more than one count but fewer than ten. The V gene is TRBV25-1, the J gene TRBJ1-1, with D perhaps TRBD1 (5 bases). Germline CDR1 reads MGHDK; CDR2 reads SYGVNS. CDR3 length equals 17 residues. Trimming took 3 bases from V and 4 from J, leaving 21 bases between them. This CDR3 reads CASSEGGRTSGRTEAFF. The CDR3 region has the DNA TGTGCCAGCAGTGAGGGGGGACGAACATCAGGCCGCACTGAAGCTTTCTTT.